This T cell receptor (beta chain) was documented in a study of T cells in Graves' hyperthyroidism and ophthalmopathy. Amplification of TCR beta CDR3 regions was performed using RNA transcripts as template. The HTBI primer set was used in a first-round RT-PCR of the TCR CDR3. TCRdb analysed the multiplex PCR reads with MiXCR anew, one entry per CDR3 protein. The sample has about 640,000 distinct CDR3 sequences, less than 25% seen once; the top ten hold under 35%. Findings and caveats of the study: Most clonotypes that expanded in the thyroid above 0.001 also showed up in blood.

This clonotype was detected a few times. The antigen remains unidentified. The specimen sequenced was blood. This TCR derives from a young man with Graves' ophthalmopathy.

CDR3 nucleotides: TGTGCCTGGGATCCGGTGGGTGGAGGAATCGACTACGAGCAGTACTTC. It codes for CAWDPVGGGIDYEQYF. The J gene is TRBJ2-7, the V gene TRBV30; perhaps TRBD2 as D (5 bases). V shed 5 bases and J shed 3 bases, with 23 bases lying between them. Looked up from germline, CDR1 is GTSNPN and CDR2 is SVGIG (reference sequence). The CDR3 spans 16 residues.